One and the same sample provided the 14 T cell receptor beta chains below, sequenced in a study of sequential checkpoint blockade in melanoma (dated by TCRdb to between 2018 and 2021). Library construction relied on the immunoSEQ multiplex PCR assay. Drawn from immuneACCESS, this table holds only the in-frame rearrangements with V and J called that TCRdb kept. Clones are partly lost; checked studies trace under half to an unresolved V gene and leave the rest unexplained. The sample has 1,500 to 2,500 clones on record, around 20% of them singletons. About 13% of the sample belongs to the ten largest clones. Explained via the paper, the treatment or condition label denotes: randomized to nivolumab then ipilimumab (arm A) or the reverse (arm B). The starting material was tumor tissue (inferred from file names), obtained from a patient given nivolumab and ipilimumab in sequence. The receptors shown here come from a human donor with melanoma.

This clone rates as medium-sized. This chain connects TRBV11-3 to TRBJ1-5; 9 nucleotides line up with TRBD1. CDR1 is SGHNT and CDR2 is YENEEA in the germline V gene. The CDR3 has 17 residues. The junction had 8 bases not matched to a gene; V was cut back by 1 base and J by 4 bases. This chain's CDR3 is CASSLVGTGYSNQPQHF. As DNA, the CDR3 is TGTGCCAGCAGCTTAGTAGGGACAGGGTATTCAAATCAGCCCCAGCATTTT.

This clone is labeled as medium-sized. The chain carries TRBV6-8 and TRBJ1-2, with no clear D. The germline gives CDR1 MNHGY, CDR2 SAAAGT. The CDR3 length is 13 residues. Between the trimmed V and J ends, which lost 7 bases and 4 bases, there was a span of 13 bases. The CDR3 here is CASTVDGSYGYTF. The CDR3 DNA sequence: TGTGCCAGCACCGTGGACGGTTCCTATGGCTACACCTTC.

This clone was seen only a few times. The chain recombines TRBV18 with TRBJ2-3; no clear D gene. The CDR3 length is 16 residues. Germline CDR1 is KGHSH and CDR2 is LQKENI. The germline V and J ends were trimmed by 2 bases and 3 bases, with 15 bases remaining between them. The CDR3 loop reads CASSPIPYVSTDTQYF. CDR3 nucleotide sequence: TGTGCCAGCTCACCAATTCCCTACGTATCGACAGATACGCAGTATTTT.

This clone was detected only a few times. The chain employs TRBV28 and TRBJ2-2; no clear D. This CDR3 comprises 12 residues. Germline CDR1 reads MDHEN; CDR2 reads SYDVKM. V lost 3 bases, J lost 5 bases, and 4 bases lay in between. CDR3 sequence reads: CASSFYTGELFF. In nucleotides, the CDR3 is TGTGCCAGCAGTTTTTATACCGGGGAGCTGTTTTTT.

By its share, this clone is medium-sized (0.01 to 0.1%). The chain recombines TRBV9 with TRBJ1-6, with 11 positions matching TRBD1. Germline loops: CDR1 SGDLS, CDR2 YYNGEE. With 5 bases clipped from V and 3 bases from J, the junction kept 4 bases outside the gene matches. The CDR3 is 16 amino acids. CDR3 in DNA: TGTGCCAGCAGAGCCGGGACAGGGGGCTATAATTCACCCCTCCACTTT. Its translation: CASRAGTGGYNSPLHF.

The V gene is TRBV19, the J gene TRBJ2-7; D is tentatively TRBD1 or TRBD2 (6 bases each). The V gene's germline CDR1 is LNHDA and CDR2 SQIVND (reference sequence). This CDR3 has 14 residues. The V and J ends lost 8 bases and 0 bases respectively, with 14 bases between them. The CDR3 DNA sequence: TGTGCCAGTCGGAGGGGGACGAGCTCCTACGAGCAGTACTTC. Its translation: CASRRGTSSYEQYF.

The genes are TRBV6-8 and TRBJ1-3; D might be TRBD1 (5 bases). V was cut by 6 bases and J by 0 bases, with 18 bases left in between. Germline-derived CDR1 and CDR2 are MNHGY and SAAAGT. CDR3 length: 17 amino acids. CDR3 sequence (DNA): TGTGCCAGCAGCCCCCTCACCAGGGCGGCCTCTGGAAACACCATATATTTT. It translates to CASSPLTRAASGNTIYF.

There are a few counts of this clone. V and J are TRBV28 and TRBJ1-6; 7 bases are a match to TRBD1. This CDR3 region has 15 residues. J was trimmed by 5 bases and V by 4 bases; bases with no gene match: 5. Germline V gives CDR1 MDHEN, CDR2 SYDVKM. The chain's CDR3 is CASSSIRGDNSPLHF. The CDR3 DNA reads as TGTGCCAGCAGTTCAATCAGGGGGGATAATTCACCCCTCCACTTT.

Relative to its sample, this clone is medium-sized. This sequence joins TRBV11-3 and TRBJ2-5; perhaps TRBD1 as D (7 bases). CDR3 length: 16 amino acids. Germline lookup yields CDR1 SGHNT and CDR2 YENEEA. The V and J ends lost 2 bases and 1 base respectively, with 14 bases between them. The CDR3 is CASSLSPGGPQETQYF. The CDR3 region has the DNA TGTGCCAGCAGCTTATCCCCAGGGGGGCCCCAAGAGACCCAGTACTTC.

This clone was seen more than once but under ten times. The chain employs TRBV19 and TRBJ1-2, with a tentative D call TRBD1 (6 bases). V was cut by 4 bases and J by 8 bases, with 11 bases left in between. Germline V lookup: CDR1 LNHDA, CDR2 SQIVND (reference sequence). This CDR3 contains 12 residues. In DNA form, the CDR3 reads TGTGCCAGTAGTAAACAGGGATGGGGCTACACCTTC. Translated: CASSKQGWGYTF. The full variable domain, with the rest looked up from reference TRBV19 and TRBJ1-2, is DGGITQSPKYLFRKEGQNVTLSCEQNLNHDAMYWYRQDPGQGLRLIYYSQIVNDFQKGDIAEGYSVSREKKESFPLTVTSAQKNPTAFYLCASSKQGWGYTFGSGTRLTVV.

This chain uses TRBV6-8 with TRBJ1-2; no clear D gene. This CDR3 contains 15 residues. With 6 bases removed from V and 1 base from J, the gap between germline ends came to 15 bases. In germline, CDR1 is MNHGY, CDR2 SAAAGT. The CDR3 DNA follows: TGTGCCAGCAGCCCACTGAACAGTTATAACTATGGCTACACCTTC. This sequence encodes CASSPLNSYNYGYTF.

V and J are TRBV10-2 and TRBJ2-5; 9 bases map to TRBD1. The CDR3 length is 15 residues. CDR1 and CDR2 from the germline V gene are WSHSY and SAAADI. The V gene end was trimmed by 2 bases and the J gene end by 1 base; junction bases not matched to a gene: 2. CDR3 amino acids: CASSEMGQGQETQYF. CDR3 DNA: TGCGCCAGCAGTGAGATGGGACAGGGCCAAGAGACCCAGTACTTC.

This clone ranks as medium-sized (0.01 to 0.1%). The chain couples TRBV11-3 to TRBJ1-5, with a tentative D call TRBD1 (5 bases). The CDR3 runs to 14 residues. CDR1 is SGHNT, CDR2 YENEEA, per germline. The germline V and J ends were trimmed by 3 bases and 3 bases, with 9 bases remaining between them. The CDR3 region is CASSLGPLNQPQHF. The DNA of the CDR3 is TGTGCCAGCAGCTTGGGGCCGCTCAATCAGCCCCAGCATTTT.

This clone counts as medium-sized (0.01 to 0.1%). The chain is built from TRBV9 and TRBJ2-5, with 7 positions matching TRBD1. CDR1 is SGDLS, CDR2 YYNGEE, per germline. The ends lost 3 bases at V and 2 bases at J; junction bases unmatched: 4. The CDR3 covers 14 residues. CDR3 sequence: CASSETGQQETQYF. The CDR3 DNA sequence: TGTGCCAGCAGCGAAACGGGACAGCAAGAGACCCAGTACTTC. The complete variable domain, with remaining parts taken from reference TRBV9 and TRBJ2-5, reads DSGVTQTPKHLITATGQRVTLRCSPRSGDLSVYWYQQSLDQGLQFLIQYYNGEERAKGNILERFSAQQFPDLHSELNLSSLELGDSALYFCASSETGQQETQYFGPGTRLLVL.